This TCR beta chain was profiled in a study of OX40 agonist ivuxolimab in advanced cancers. The wider study: While on treatment, patients had intravenous ivuxolimab at 0.01 to 10 mg/kg every 2 weeks.

About this clone: A much more abundant neighbour one base away suggests this may be a read error.

TCRdb keeps only in-frame clones here, not all; method: immunoSEQ multiplex PCR. The sample yields tens of thousands of clones, 81% seen once. The CDR3 is 16 amino acids. Germline V gives CDR1 LGHNA, CDR2 YNFKEQ. Specimen: CD4+ or CD8+ T cells sorted from blood, collected in a trial of the OX40 agonist ivuxolimab. The chain couples TRBV4-2 to TRBJ2-6; possibly TRBD1 for D (6 bases). This sequence originates from an adult with an advanced solid tumor such as melanoma, head and neck, liver or kidney cancer. The CDR3 reads CASSQWDNSGTNVLTF. As DNA, the CDR3 is TGTGCCAGCAGCCAGTGGGACAACTCTGGGACCAACGTCCTGACTTTC.